These 17 T cell receptor beta chains were all obtained from the same sample, sequenced in a study of T cells in Graves' hyperthyroidism and ophthalmopathy. RNA transcripts served as the template for amplifying TCR beta CDR3 regions. With the HTBI primer set, the TCR CDR3 went through a first round of RT-PCR. TCRdb reprocessed the multiplex PCR reads via MiXCR and lists one record per CDR3 protein. Among around 580,000 distinct CDR3 sequences listed, around 45% were seen once. Sequencing was done on a sample of peripheral blood or thyroid tissue (not recorded which). The origin of the receptors is a woman under 30 with Graves' hyperthyroidism.

This clonotype was recorded a few times. The chain combines TRBV9 with TRBJ2-2, with D perhaps matching TRBD2 (7 bases). CDR1 is SGDLS, CDR2 YYNGEE, per germline. This CDR3 comprises 15 residues. V was trimmed by 10 bases and J by 4 bases, leaving 20 bases between them. The CDR3 region has the DNA TGTGCCTGGAGTCGAGGGGGAGGGTTCACCGGGGAGCTGTTTTTT. Protein sequence: CAWSRGGGFTGELFF.

This clonotype was found many times. The J gene is TRBJ1-5, the V gene TRBV20-1; perhaps TRBD1 as D (5 bases). Germline-derived CDR1 and CDR2 are DFQATT and SNEGSKA (reference sequence). The CDR3 runs to 15 residues. V was shortened by 5 bases and J by 6 bases, with 20 bases between the two germline ends. CDR3 DNA sequence: TGCAGTGCTGGCCTTCAGGGTCTGGCGGGTCAGCCCCAGCATTTT. It specifies CSAGLQGLAGQPQHF.

This clonotype was recorded many times. The chain carries TRBV12-3 or TRBV12-4 and TRBJ1-4; possibly TRBD1 for D (6 bases). V shed 4 bases and J shed 7 bases, with 13 bases lying between them. The CDR3 covers 14 residues. The CDR3 DNA sequence: TGTGCCAGCAGTTCCAAAGGGGGGGCTGAAAAACTGTTTTTT. It codes for CASSSKGGAEKLFF.

This clonotype was picked up many times. V gene TRBV5-1 combines with J gene TRBJ2-2; TRBD1 aligns across 8 bases. The junction had 4 bases not matched to a gene; V was cut back by 4 bases and J by 8 bases. The CDR3 length is 13 residues. CDR1 SGHRS and CDR2 YFSETQ come from the germline V gene. Here the CDR3 DNA reads TGCGCCAGCAGCGCGACAGGGGCTGGGGAGCTGTTTTTT. This gives the protein CASSATGAGELFF.

This clonotype has just a few counts. The chain recombines TRBV9 with TRBJ1-2; a possible D gene is TRBD1 (5 bases). The germline CDR1 and CDR2 sequences are SGDLS and YYNGEE. The CDR3 runs 14 residues. V was pared by 4 bases and J by 6 bases, with 16 bases between. The CDR3 nucleotides read TGTGCCAGCAGCCCCCTTGGGAGGGACGATGGCTACACCTTC. Protein product: CASSPLGRDDGYTF. Using reference TRBV9 and TRBJ1-2 for the parts outside the CDR3, the full variable domain is DSGVTQTPKHLITATGQRVTLRCSPRSGDLSVYWYQQSLDQGLQFLIQYYNGEERAKGNILERFSAQQFPDLHSELNLSSLELGDSALYFCASSPLGRDDGYTFGSGTRLTVV.

The chain links TRBV29-1 to TRBJ1-1, with D possibly being TRBD1 (5 bases). The germline CDR1 and CDR2 sequences are SQVTM and ANQGSEA. With 2 bases removed from V and 11 bases from J, the gap between germline ends came to 21 bases. This CDR3 contains 14 residues. The CDR3 bases are TGCAGCGTTGAACGCAGGACAATGAACACTGGGGCTTTCTTT. It codes for CSVERRTMNTGAFF.

The gene calls are TRBV24-1 and TRBJ2-7; TRBD1 matches at 11 bases. From germline, CDR1 is KGHDR and CDR2 SFDVKD. CDR3 size: 14 residues. V was pared by 5 bases and J by 4 bases, with 3 bases of the junction left unmatched. CDR3 protein: CATSVGQGAYEQYF. The CDR3 DNA follows: TGTGCCACCAGTGTCGGACAGGGGGCTTACGAGCAGTACTTC.

This clonotype appeared a single time. This rearrangement joins TRBV15 to TRBJ2-5; the match to TRBD2 covers 9 bases. Germline V lookup: CDR1 LNHNV, CDR2 YYDKDF (reference sequence). This CDR3 contains 17 residues. After removal of 2 bases from V and 4 bases from J, the junction contained 11 bases not matched to a gene. This CDR3 reads CATSRLAGLNAIETQYF. CDR3 sequence (DNA): TGTGCCACCAGCAGACTAGCGGGACTGAATGCGATAGAGACCCAGTACTTC.

The rearrangement joins TRBV29-1 to TRBJ1-3; D not certain. Germline CDR1 is SQVTM and CDR2 is ANQGSEA. The CDR3 runs 13 residues. V was cut by 0 bases and J by 7 bases, with 10 bases left in between. CDR3 region: CSVEEGDGNTIYF. DNA for the CDR3: TGCAGCGTTGAAGAAGGAGACGGGAACACCATATATTTT.

The V and J genes are TRBV29-1 and TRBJ2-5; tentatively, D is TRBD2 (7 bases). CDR3 length equals 17 residues. Trimming stripped 6 bases from V and 9 bases from J, with 32 bases between. Germline V gives CDR1 SQVTM, CDR2 ANQGSEA. CDR3 in amino acids: CSVSLGAGAESNQPQYF. CDR3 nucleotide sequence: TGCAGCGTGTCCCTAGGGGCGGGGGCGGAGAGCAATCAGCCCCAGTACTTC.

The chain uses TRBV20-1 and TRBJ1-1; D is uncertain. This CDR3 is 13 amino acids long. V lost 4 bases and J lost 1, with 10 bases in between. Germline values: CDR1 DFQATT, CDR2 SNEGSKA (reference sequence). CDR3 nucleotide sequence: TGCAGTGCTAAGGCGGGAGGGAACACTGAAGCTTTCTTT. It codes for CSAKAGGNTEAFF.

The chain combines TRBV14 with TRBJ2-5, with TRBD2 as a possible D gene (7 bases). The CDR3 consists of 17 residues. Trimming removed 2 bases at V and 6 bases at J, with 22 bases between. CDR1 is SGHDN, CDR2 FVKESK, per germline. The CDR3 nucleotides read TGTGCCAGCAGCCAACCACCGGGGGCGGGAGATGTAAAGACCCAGTACTTC. It encodes CASSQPPGAGDVKTQYF.

This clonotype was found many times. The chain recombines TRBV19 with TRBJ1-2; 7 bases are shared with TRBD1. CDR1 is LNHDA, CDR2 SQIVND, per germline (reference sequence). The CDR3 consists of 14 residues. V gave up 2 bases and J gave up 4 bases; unmatched junction bases: 4. The DNA of the CDR3 is TGTGCCAGTAGTATAACAGGGGATATCTATGGCTACACCTTC. It is translated as CASSITGDIYGYTF.

The rearrangement uses TRBV7-3 and TRBJ2-1; TRBD2 agrees at 16 bases. The CDR3 contains 18 residues. CDR1 is SGHTA and CDR2 is FQGTGA in the germline V gene. The V segment lost 5 bases and the J segment 5 bases; nucleotides outside the gene matches: 9. In DNA, the CDR3 is TGTGCCAGCAGCCCGGGACTAGCGGGAGGGCCGGGGCACAATGAGCAGTTCTTC. As protein: CASSPGLAGGPGHNEQFF.

A single count supports this clonotype. A much more abundant neighbour one base away suggests this may be a read error. J is TRBJ2-7 and V is TRBV7-9; the D is unclear. The V gene's germline CDR1 is SEHNR and CDR2 FQNEAQ (reference sequence). The CDR3 extends over 16 amino acids. V lost 3 bases to trimming and J lost 3 bases, with 18 bases between them. The DNA of the CDR3 is TGTGCCAGCAGCTTCCCGCGTGGCAGAGGAGTCTACGAGCAGTACTTC. Protein sequence: CASSFPRGRGVYEQYF.

This chain uses TRBV10-3 with TRBJ2-7, with unresolved D. V lost 2 bases and J lost 0, with 5 bases in between. Germline V gives CDR1 ENHRY, CDR2 SYGVKD. The CDR3 contains 13 residues. The CDR3: CAISEGHSYEQYF. For the CDR3, the DNA is TGTGCCATCAGTGAGGGGCACTCCTACGAGCAGTACTTC.

The gene calls are TRBV11-3 and TRBJ2-5; D is uncertain. The CDR3 is 11 amino acids. Germline values: CDR1 SGHNT, CDR2 YENEEA. Trimming took off 5 bases at V and 6 bases at J, with 7 bases between the two ends. The CDR3 here is CASSRTQTQYF. The CDR3 DNA reads TGTGCCAGCAGCCGTACTCAGACCCAGTACTTC.